The 19 T cell receptor beta chains in this list originate from one sample, sequenced in a study of shared clonotypes between healthy human individuals (dated by TCRdb to 2019 to 2021). Libraries were made using the immunoSEQ multiplex PCR assay. TCRdb carries this immuneACCESS record with in-frame sequences only. Its versions omit some clonotypes, under half of them owing to an unresolved V gene in the studies checked, with the rest unexplained. This sample has about 2 million clones in its table, and 95% of those were observed once. Clones ranked in the top ten supply more than 0.1% of the sample. The sample was naive CD4+ T cells sorted from blood. The sample's cell subset or site label, in plain terms: CD45RA+ positively selected. The receptors come from a man between 18 and 35 years old in good health.

V and J are TRBV7-9 and TRBJ2-1; D possibly corresponds to TRBD1 (6 bases). The CDR3 runs to 14 residues. With 2 bases removed from V and 7 bases from J, the gap between germline ends came to 12 bases. Germline CDR1 is SEHNR and CDR2 is FQNEAQ (reference sequence). The DNA for the CDR3 is TGTGCCAGCAGCTTATCAGGGGCTATGAATGAGCAGTTCTTC. It is translated as CASSLSGAMNEQFF.

The rearrangement links TRBV2 to TRBJ1-6; possibly TRBD1 for D (5 bases). The CDR3 totals 16 residues. Per the germline V gene, CDR1 is SNHLY and CDR2 is FYNNEI. The V end was cut by 0 bases, the J end by 3 bases, with 9 bases between. CDR3 protein: CASSEAGEYYNSPLHF. CDR3 sequence (DNA): TGTGCCAGCAGTGAAGCGGGGGAGTACTATAATTCACCCCTCCACTTT.

This clone occurred once. This chain joins TRBV9 and TRBJ2-1; D may be TRBD1 (5 bases). Germline assignment: CDR1 SGDLS and CDR2 YYNGEE. CDR3 length equals 16 residues. V gave up 4 bases and J gave up 2 bases, with 16 bases separating them. The CDR3 loop reads CASSPRGHQTYNEQFF. The CDR3 DNA follows: TGTGCCAGCAGCCCCAGAGGACACCAAACCTACAATGAGCAGTTCTTC.

The chain employs TRBV6-5 and TRBJ1-6; TRBD1 aligns across 7 bases. The CDR3 is made up of 13 amino acids. V gave up 6 bases and J gave up 6 bases; unmatched junction bases: 2. Germline V gene data show CDR1 as MNHEY and CDR2 as SVGAGI. This CDR3 is CASRTGTNSPLHF. CDR3 in DNA: TGTGCCAGCAGGACAGGGACTAATTCACCCCTCCACTTT.

The CDR3: CASSLAGGGFDGYTF. The CDR3 bases are TGCGCCAGCAGCTTGGCGGGCGGAGGGTTCGATGGCTACACCTTC. The chain combines TRBV5-1 with TRBJ1-2; D gene ambiguous. The CDR3 is made up of 15 amino acids. V lost 0 bases and J 6 bases, leaving 15 bases between the germline ends. The germline V gene has CDR1 SGHRS and CDR2 YFSETQ.

This clone was seen a single time. V is TRBV5-4 and J is TRBJ1-6; TRBD1 agrees at 9 bases. Germline V lookup: CDR1 SGHNT, CDR2 YYREEE (reference sequence). The ends lost 4 bases at V and 3 bases at J; junction bases unmatched: 5. The CDR3 consists of 16 residues. CDR3 nucleotides: TGTGCCAGCAGCACCCGGGACAGGGACTATAATTCACCCCTCCACTTT. It codes for CASSTRDRDYNSPLHF. Complete variable domain (other parts from reference TRBV5-4 and TRBJ1-6): ETGVTQSPTHLIKTRGQQVTLRCSSQSGHNTVSWYQQALGQGPQFIFQYYREEENGRGNFPPRFSGLQFPNYSSELNVNALELDDSALYLCASSTRDRDYNSPLHFGNGTRLTVT.

Notes on this clone: The sample holds other DNA sequences that translate to the same CDR3. The chain links TRBV5-1 to TRBJ2-2; D is possibly TRBD2 (5 bases). The CDR3 totals 14 residues. Germline loops: CDR1 SGHRS, CDR2 YFSETQ. Trimming shortened V by 2 bases and J by 4 bases, and 9 bases separated the two germline ends. The CDR3 loop is CASSLEGSTGELFF. The CDR3 DNA reads TGCGCCAGCAGCTTAGAGGGTTCCACCGGGGAGCTGTTTTTT. The full variable domain, rest sourced from reference TRBV5-1 and TRBJ2-2, is KAGVTQTPRYLIKTRGQQVTLSCSPISGHRSVSWYQQTPGQGLQFLFEYFSETQRNKGNFPGRFSGRQFSNSRSEMNVSTLELGDSALYLCASSLEGSTGELFFGEGSRLTVL.

This chain uses TRBV7-9 with TRBJ1-1; D unclear. The V gene's germline CDR1 is SEHNR and CDR2 FQNEAQ (reference sequence). V was cut by 5 bases and J by 4 bases, with 20 bases left in between. This CDR3 spans 16 amino acids. The CDR3 bases are TGTGCCAGCAGCCCGTGGCCCGGGCAAGGAGGCACTGAAGCTTTCTTT. Protein sequence: CASSPWPGQGGTEAFF. The whole variable domain, filled in from reference TRBV7-9 and TRBJ1-1, reads DTGVSQNPRHKITKRGQNVTFRCDPISEHNRLYWYRQTLGQGPEFLTYFQNEAQLEKSRLLSDRFSAERPKGSFSTLEIQRTEQGDSAMYLCASSPWPGQGGTEAFFGQGTRLTVV.

The chain combines TRBV5-8 with TRBJ2-3; D gene unclear. V was shortened by 7 bases and J by 1 base, with 7 bases between the two germline ends. The CDR3 consists of 12 residues. The germline CDR1 and CDR2 sequences are SGHTS and YDEGEE. The CDR3 nucleotides are TGTGCCAGCGGCGGCGGCACAGATACGCAGTATTTT. Residues: CASGGGTDTQYF.

This clone was picked up one time. The chain is built from TRBV10-3 and TRBJ1-6, with TRBD1 identical over 7 bases. The CDR3 runs to 16 residues. CDR1 and CDR2 (germline): ENHRY, SYGVKD. After removal of 6 bases from V and 2 bases from J, the junction contained 7 bases not matched to a gene. This CDR3 is CAISQGGTTYNSPLHF. DNA for the CDR3: TGTGCCATCAGCCAGGGGGGAACGACCTATAATTCACCCCTCCACTTT.

The chain employs TRBV6-1 and TRBJ2-2, with D possibly matching TRBD2 (7 bases). Germline CDR1 is MNHNS and CDR2 is SASEGT. The V end was cut by 0 bases, the J end by 5 bases, with 22 bases between. The CDR3 contains 19 residues. The CDR3 reads CASSEAQQGGARRTGELFF. CDR3 in DNA: TGTGCCAGCAGTGAAGCGCAACAGGGAGGGGCGCGGAGGACCGGGGAGCTGTTTTTT.

The chain uses TRBV30 and TRBJ1-1; no firm D call. This CDR3 has 15 amino acids. Germline V lookup: CDR1 GTSNPN, CDR2 SVGIG (reference sequence). V was trimmed by 4 bases and J by 4 bases, leaving 19 bases between them. This CDR3 is CAWIGRVGSGTEAFF. Written as DNA, the CDR3 is TGTGCCTGGATTGGAAGGGTCGGGTCTGGCACTGAAGCTTTCTTT.

The chain carries TRBV6-1 and TRBJ1-2; D not resolved. Between the trimmed V and J ends, which lost 1 base and 4 bases, there was a span of 10 bases. Germline-derived CDR1 and CDR2 are MNHNS and SASEGT. The CDR3 contains 14 residues. CDR3 residues: CASSEGVVRYGYTF. In DNA form, the CDR3 reads TGTGCCAGCAGTGAAGGTGTGGTTCGCTATGGCTACACCTTC.

V and J are TRBV30 and TRBJ1-4; D is unclear. The germline V gene encodes CDR1 GTSNPN and CDR2 SVGIG (reference sequence). The germline V and J ends were trimmed by 4 bases and 0 bases, with 9 bases remaining between them. The CDR3 loop spans 14 amino acids. DNA of the CDR3: TGTGCCTGGACAAAAGTGTCAACTAATGAAAAACTGTTTTTT. Its translation: CAWTKVSTNEKLFF.

The V gene is TRBV11-2, the J gene TRBJ1-3, with D maybe TRBD1 (6 bases). The V gene's germline CDR1 is SGHAT and CDR2 FQNNGV. V gave up 1 base and J gave up 0 bases, with 13 bases separating them. This CDR3 has 17 amino acids. The CDR3 reads CASSLGGTPSSGNTIYF. CDR3 sequence (DNA): TGTGCCAGCAGCTTAGGGGGGACACCGAGCTCTGGAAACACCATATATTTT.

The chain carries TRBV5-1 and TRBJ1-3; a weak D match, TRBD1 (5 bases). In germline, CDR1 is SGHRS, CDR2 YFSETQ. CDR3 length: 16 amino acids. V lost 0 bases, J lost 2 bases, and 12 bases lay in between. This CDR3 reads CASSLAGGTAGNTIYF. The CDR3, as DNA: TGCGCCAGCAGCTTGGCCGGAGGGACTGCTGGAAACACCATATATTTT.

The genes are TRBV28 and TRBJ2-1; no clear D. The germline V gene encodes CDR1 MDHEN and CDR2 SYDVKM. This CDR3 contains 11 residues. V was cut by 7 bases and J by 8 bases, with 9 bases left in between. This chain's CDR3 is CASTLRDEQFF. The CDR3 DNA follows: TGTGCCAGCACCCTCCGGGATGAGCAGTTCTTC.

This chain joins TRBV29-1 and TRBJ1-2; TRBD1 is a possible D gene (6 bases). Germline loops: CDR1 SQVTM, CDR2 ANQGSEA. CDR3 length equals 12 residues. Between the trimmed V and J ends, which lost 7 bases and 4 bases, there was a span of 13 bases. This chain's CDR3 is CSAATGIYGYTF. The CDR3 DNA is TGCAGCGCTGCGACAGGAATCTATGGCTACACCTTC.

CDR3 sequence reads: CASSLARGLAYEQYF. The CDR3 DNA follows: TGTGCCAGCAGCTTAGCGCGGGGGTTGGCCTACGAGCAGTACTTC. The chain carries TRBV11-2 and TRBJ2-7; 7 bases map to TRBD2. This CDR3 region has 15 residues. Losses at the gene ends were 1 base for V and 2 bases for J; bases not matched to a gene: 5. CDR1 and CDR2 (germline): SGHAT, FQNNGV. Full variable domain (remainder filled in from reference TRBV11-2 and TRBJ2-7): EAGVAQSPRYKIIEKRQSVAFWCNPISGHATLYWYQQILGQGPKLLIQFQNNGVVDDSQLPKDRFSAERLKGVDSTLKIQPAKLEDSAVYLCASSLARGLAYEQYFGPGTRLTVT.